These 24 T cell receptor beta chains came from one sample sequenced in a study of T cell responses to AZD1222 COVID-19 vaccine. Produced via immunoSEQ multiplex PCR; TCRdb's table is partial and in-frame only. The sample contains about 150,000 clones, 90% to 95% of which appear only once. The starting material was peripheral blood, obtained 28 days after the second AZD1222 dose. Source of these receptors: an adult who received the AZD1222 COVID-19 vaccine.

The CDR3 loop reads CASSPRTGQGSEQYF. The CDR3 nucleotides are TGTGCCAGCAGCCCAAGAACGGGACAGGGGAGCGAGCAGTACTTC. The chain has TRBV11-1 and TRBJ2-7; TRBD1 agrees at 10 bases. Germline V gives CDR1 SGHAT, CDR2 FQDESV (reference sequence). Losses at the gene ends were 5 bases for V and 6 bases for J; bases not matched to a gene: 10. This CDR3 has 15 residues.

CDR3 nucleotide sequence: TGTGCCACCAGCAGACGGTTTGAGGCTGCTGGCTACACCTTC. Protein: CATSRRFEAAGYTF. The chain employs TRBV15 and TRBJ1-2, with no clear D. The V gene's germline CDR1 is LNHNV and CDR2 YYDKDF (reference sequence). The ends were cut back, 2 bases at V and 7 bases at J, with 14 bases in the middle. This CDR3 comprises 14 residues.

V and J are TRBV19 and TRBJ2-7; D is perhaps TRBD1 (5 bases). V was shortened by 10 bases and J by 7 bases, with 14 bases between the two germline ends. The CDR3 is 11 residues long. The V gene's germline CDR1 is LNHDA and CDR2 SQIVND (reference sequence). The CDR3, as DNA: TGTGCCACTAGGGGTTACGGAGAGCAGTACTTC. Amino acids: CATRGYGEQYF.

This clone was observed once. The chain employs TRBV18 and TRBJ2-2; D not resolved. The CDR3 extends over 16 amino acids. The V gene's germline CDR1 is KGHSH and CDR2 LQKENI. The germline V and J ends were trimmed by 6 bases and 0 bases, with 14 bases remaining between them. For the CDR3, the DNA is TGTGCCAGCTCTCAAAAGGTGGTTTCGAACACCGGGGAGCTGTTTTTT. Encoded protein: CASSQKVVSNTGELFF.

The chain joins TRBV15 to TRBJ2-1; TRBD1 might be the D (5 bases). The length of the CDR3 is 13 residues. CDR1 and CDR2 from the germline V gene are LNHNV and YYDKDF (reference sequence). V lost 1 base, J lost 8 bases, and 9 bases lay in between. The CDR3 reads CATSRGQTHEQFF. CDR3 DNA: TGTGCCACCAGCAGAGGACAGACACATGAGCAGTTCTTC.

This chain connects TRBV29-1 to TRBJ1-3, with TRBD1 matching 12 bases. In germline, CDR1 is SQVTM, CDR2 ANQGSEA. The CDR3 covers 17 residues. With V trimmed by 0 bases and J by 4 bases, 7 bases remained unmatched. CDR3 loop: CSVEDLRDRGRGNTIYF. CDR3 bases: TGCAGCGTTGAAGATCTGAGGGACAGGGGGCGAGGAAACACCATATATTTT.

V gene TRBV20-1 combines with J gene TRBJ1-1; D call uncertain. From germline, CDR1 is DFQATT and CDR2 SNEGSKA (reference sequence). Trimming took 3 bases from V and 0 from J, leaving 5 bases between them. CDR3 length: 12 residues. This chain's CDR3 is CSASWVNTEAFF. The DNA for the CDR3 is TGCAGTGCTAGTTGGGTGAACACTGAAGCTTTCTTT.

V and J are TRBV29-1 and TRBJ2-5; 7 bases match TRBD1. This CDR3 has 12 amino acids. V was pared by 6 bases and J by 5 bases, with 6 bases of the junction left unmatched. CDR1 and CDR2 from the germline V gene are SQVTM and ANQGSEA. The chain's CDR3 is CSVDRDGETQYF. For the CDR3, the DNA is TGCAGCGTCGACAGGGATGGCGAGACCCAGTACTTC.

The chain links TRBV30 to TRBJ2-3; D gene ambiguous. Germline CDR1 and CDR2: GTSNPN and SVGIG (reference sequence). This CDR3 comprises 10 residues. The V end lost 5 bases, the J end lost 11 bases, and 11 bases lay between the germline ends. The CDR3 DNA is TGTGCCTGGGGTTCCTTCAGGCAGTATTTT. It is translated as CAWGSFRQYF.

This clone was seen a single time. The V gene is TRBV7-9, the J gene TRBJ2-3; a weak D match, TRBD1 (5 bases). Germline CDR1 SEHNR, CDR2 FQNEAQ (reference sequence). Trimming shortened V by 6 bases and J by 6 bases, and 7 bases separated the two germline ends. The CDR3 contains 11 residues. The CDR3 DNA is TGTGCCAGCAGATACAGGGATACGCAGTATTTT. It codes for CASRYRDTQYF.

This sequence joins TRBV6-5 and TRBJ1-5, with unresolved D. Trimming left V 5 bases short and J 3 bases short, with 11 bases between. Per the germline V gene, CDR1 is MNHEY and CDR2 is SVGAGI. The CDR3 has 14 amino acids. CDR3 sequence (DNA): TGTGCCAGCAGTAAGTCAGACTCCAATCAGCCCCAGCATTTT. This encodes CASSKSDSNQPQHF.

The J gene is TRBJ1-5, the V gene TRBV2; D is unresolved. Trimming took off 3 bases at V and 0 bases at J, with 6 bases between the two ends. Germline CDR1 SNHLY, CDR2 FYNNEI. The CDR3 is 14 amino acids. CDR3 nucleotides: TGTGCCAGCAGTGATAGGAATAGCAATCAGCCCCAGCATTTT. This gives the protein CASSDRNSNQPQHF.

The chain combines TRBV24-1 with TRBJ2-2; 7 positions agree with TRBD1. The CDR3 extends over 16 amino acids. Germline V gives CDR1 KGHDR, CDR2 SFDVKD. After removal of 2 bases from V and 1 base from J, the junction contained 3 bases not matched to a gene. The DNA for the CDR3 is TGTGCCACCAGTGATTCCCACAGGGGGAACACCGGGGAGCTGTTTTTT. It yields the protein CATSDSHRGNTGELFF.

The chain links TRBV15 to TRBJ1-6; D is unclear. CDR3 length: 14 amino acids. Germline assignment: CDR1 LNHNV and CDR2 YYDKDF (reference sequence). Trimming removed 3 bases from V and 6 bases from J, with 9 bases in between. The CDR3 DNA is TGTGCCACCAGCAGCCCCCGTACTAATTCACCCCTCCACTTT. Translated, it gives CATSSPRTNSPLHF.

The chain uses TRBV13 and TRBJ1-3, with D tentatively TRBD1 (6 bases). CDR1 and CDR2 (germline): PRHDT, FYEKMQ (reference sequence). This CDR3 comprises 15 residues. The V end lost 5 bases, the J end lost 0 bases, and 11 bases lay between the germline ends. In DNA form, the CDR3 reads TGTGCCAGCAGCCGGAGGGGGGGCTCTGGAAACACCATATATTTT. Translating it yields CASSRRGGSGNTIYF.

The chain employs TRBV12-3 or TRBV12-4 and TRBJ1-5; D uncertain. The length of the CDR3 is 12 residues. Trimming took 5 bases from V and 8 from J, leaving 10 bases between them. The CDR3 protein is CASSPTTEPQHF. CDR3 DNA sequence: TGTGCCAGCAGTCCTACTACAGAGCCCCAGCATTTT.

The V and J genes are TRBV19 and TRBJ2-3, with a possible D match to TRBD2 (6 bases). The length of the CDR3 is 15 residues. V was shortened by 4 bases and J by 6 bases, with 17 bases between the two germline ends. The V gene's germline CDR1 is LNHDA and CDR2 SQIVND (reference sequence). CDR3 sequence (DNA): TGTGCCAGTAGTACGCTAGCGACCGTGGTGGATACGCAGTATTTT. This codes for CASSTLATVVDTQYF.

The V gene is TRBV6-1, the J gene TRBJ1-6, with D hard to call. Germline V lookup: CDR1 MNHNS, CDR2 SASEGT. The CDR3 sequence is 19 residues long. Trimming removed 2 bases at V and 0 bases at J, with 17 bases between. CDR3 loop: CASSELGFGAGSYNSPLHF. The DNA for the CDR3 is TGTGCCAGCAGTGAATTGGGGTTCGGTGCGGGCTCCTATAATTCACCCCTCCACTTT.

A word on this clone: Other DNA variants within this sample encode the same CDR3. V and J are TRBV6-5 and TRBJ1-5; no firm D call. The germline gives CDR1 MNHEY, CDR2 SVGAGI. Deletions cut 2 bases from V and 6 bases from J, with 11 bases between. The CDR3 loop spans 14 amino acids. CDR3 region: CASSYDRGGQPQHF. Written as DNA, the CDR3 is TGTGCCAGCAGTTACGACCGGGGTGGTCAGCCCCAGCATTTT.

The rearrangement uses TRBV6-5 and TRBJ2-3; 8 bases map to TRBD1. Germline V gives CDR1 MNHEY, CDR2 SVGAGI. The CDR3 length is 15 residues. Trimming took 8 bases from V and 2 from J; bases not matched to a gene: 9. CDR3 amino acids: CASSPGTGITDTQYF. The CDR3 bases are TGTGCCAGCTCACCCGGGACAGGAATCACAGATACGCAGTATTTT.

This chain connects TRBV5-1 to TRBJ1-1, with 8 nucleotides matching TRBD1. The germline V gene has CDR1 SGHRS and CDR2 YFSETQ. V lost 2 bases to trimming and J lost 1 base; unmatched junction nucleotides: 4. The CDR3 totals 15 residues. The CDR3 DNA is TGCGCCAGCAGCTTAACCGGGACAGGGAACACTGAAGCTTTCTTT. This encodes CASSLTGTGNTEAFF.

V is TRBV21-1 and J is TRBJ1-1; the DNA was not used to check the table's D call, TRBD1. TRBV21-1 is annotated as a pseudogene. The CDR3 is made up of 17 amino acids. CDR3 in DNA: TGTGCCAGCAGCCTCGTTCTCCCGGGACAGGGGTGCACTGAAGCTTTCTTT. Translating gives CASSLVLPGQGCTEAFF.

V is TRBV6-5 and J is TRBJ1-1, with D uncertain. Trimming removed 8 bases from V and 1 base from J, with 11 bases in between. This CDR3 comprises 13 residues. Germline V gene sequence: CDR1 MNHEY, CDR2 SVGAGI. The DNA for the CDR3 is TGTGCCAGCGAAAGGCGCCGGAACACTGAAGCTTTCTTT. It specifies CASERRRNTEAFF.

This clone was found once. The J gene is TRBJ2-3, the V gene TRBV19; 13 nucleotides line up with TRBD2. The CDR3 spans 15 residues. The V and J ends lost 5 bases and 6 bases, in that order; junction bases with no gene match: 5. The germline V gene encodes CDR1 LNHDA and CDR2 SQIVND (reference sequence). CDR3 nucleotide sequence: TGTGCCAGTAGTGTACTAGCGGGAGGGTCCGATACGCAGTATTTT. It yields the protein CASSVLAGGSDTQYF. The full variable domain, with the rest looked up from reference TRBV19 and TRBJ2-3, is DGGITQSPKYLFRKEGQNVTLSCEQNLNHDAMYWYRQDPGQGLRLIYYSQIVNDFQKGDIAEGYSVSREKKESFPLTVTSAQKNPTAFYLCASSVLAGGSDTQYFGPGTRLTVL.